This TCR beta chain is drawn from a study of radiation and T cells in renal cell carcinoma. After removal of 6 bases from V and 5 bases from J, the junction contained 8 bases not matched to a gene. Germline V gene lookup returns CDR1 MNHEY and CDR2 SVGAGI. The CDR3 consists of 15 residues. Produced via immunoSEQ multiplex PCR; TCRdb's table is partial and in-frame only. This repertoire shows 150,000 or so clones, 75% to 90% found once; its top ten account for roughly a quarter. Indicated time point: baseline pretreatment blood. Documented treatment: 15 Gy SBRT to primary tumor, nephrectomy 4 weeks later.

Sample: blood, taken from a patient whose treatment included radiotherapy and nephrectomy. This chain joins TRBV6-5 and TRBJ2-1; 9 bases are shared with TRBD1. The receptor comes from a woman aged 50 to 60 with renal cell carcinoma. The CDR3 coding sequence is TGTGCCAGCAGCAAAATGGGACAGGGCGACAATGAGCAGTTCTTC. Encoded protein: CASSKMGQGDNEQFF.